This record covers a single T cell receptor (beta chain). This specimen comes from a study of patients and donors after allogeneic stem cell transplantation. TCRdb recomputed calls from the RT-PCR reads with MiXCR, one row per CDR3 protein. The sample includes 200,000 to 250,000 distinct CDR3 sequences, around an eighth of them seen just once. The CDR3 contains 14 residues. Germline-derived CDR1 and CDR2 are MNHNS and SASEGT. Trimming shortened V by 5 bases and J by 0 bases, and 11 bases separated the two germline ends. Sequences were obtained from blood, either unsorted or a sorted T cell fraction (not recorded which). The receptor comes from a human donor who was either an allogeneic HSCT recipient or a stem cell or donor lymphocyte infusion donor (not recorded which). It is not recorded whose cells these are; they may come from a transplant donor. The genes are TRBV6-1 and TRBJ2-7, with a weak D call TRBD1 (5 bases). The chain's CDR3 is CASSTGRASYEQYF. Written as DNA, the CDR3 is TGTGCCAGCAGTACCGGCAGGGCCTCCTACGAGCAGTACTTC.